This TCR beta chain derives from a study of blood T cell repertoires in COVID-19. Study details: T cells, B-cell-depleted T cells, or PBMCs provided the cDNA or gDNA that served as material.

Authors' analysis steps: Researchers report that nucleated cell counts were estimated from reference gene primer amplification. Sequencing was performed with immunoSEQ multiplex PCR; in TCRdb, only in-frame clones are kept and a portion is missing. D and trimming were read from the DNA, whereas the V and J calls and clone size are those reported in that table. The repertoire holds more than 60,000 clones, less than 90% seen once, with around 3.3% in the top ten. The sequence came from a man aged 50-60 years with acute or convalescent COVID-19. Specimen: peripheral blood.

As DNA, the CDR3 is TGCGCCAGCAGCTTGTCCAGTTTTAACACTGAAGCTTTCTTT. Amino acids: CASSLSSFNTEAFF. The V call is TRBV5-1, the J call TRBJ1-1; D is unresolved. The CDR3 length is 14 residues. CDR1 is SGHRS, CDR2 YFSETQ, per germline. Trimming took 1 base from V and 2 from J, leaving 9 bases between them. Full variable domain (rest looked up from reference TRBV5-1 and TRBJ1-1): KAGVTQTPRYLIKTRGQQVTLSCSPISGHRSVSWYQQTPGQGLQFLFEYFSETQRNKGNFPGRFSGRQFSNSRSEMNVSTLELGDSALYLCASSLSSFNTEAFFGQGTRLTVV.